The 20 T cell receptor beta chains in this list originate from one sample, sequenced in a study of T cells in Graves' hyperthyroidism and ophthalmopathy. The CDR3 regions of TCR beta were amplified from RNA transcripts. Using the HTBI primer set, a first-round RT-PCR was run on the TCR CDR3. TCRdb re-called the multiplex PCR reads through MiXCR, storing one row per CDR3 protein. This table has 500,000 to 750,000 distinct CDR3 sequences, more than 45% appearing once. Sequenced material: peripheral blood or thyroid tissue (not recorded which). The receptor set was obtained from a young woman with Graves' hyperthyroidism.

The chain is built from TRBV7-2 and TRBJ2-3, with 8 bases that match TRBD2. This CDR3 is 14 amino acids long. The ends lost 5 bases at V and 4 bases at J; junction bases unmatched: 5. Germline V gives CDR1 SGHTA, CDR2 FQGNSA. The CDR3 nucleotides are TGTGCCAGCAGCGGGACTAGGAATTCAGATACGCAGTATTTT. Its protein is CASSGTRNSDTQYF.

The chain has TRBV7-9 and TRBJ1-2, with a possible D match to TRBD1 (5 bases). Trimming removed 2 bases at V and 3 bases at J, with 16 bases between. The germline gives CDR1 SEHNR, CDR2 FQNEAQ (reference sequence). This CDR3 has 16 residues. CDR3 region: CASSLWWGDSYYGYTF. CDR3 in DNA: TGTGCCAGCAGCTTATGGTGGGGCGATAGCTACTATGGCTACACCTTC.

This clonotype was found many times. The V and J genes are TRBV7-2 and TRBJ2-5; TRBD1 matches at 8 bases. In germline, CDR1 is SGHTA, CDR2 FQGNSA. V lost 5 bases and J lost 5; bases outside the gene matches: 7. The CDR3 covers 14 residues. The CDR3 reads CASSLMTGEETQYF. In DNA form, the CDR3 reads TGTGCCAGCAGCCTGATGACAGGGGAGGAGACCCAGTACTTC.

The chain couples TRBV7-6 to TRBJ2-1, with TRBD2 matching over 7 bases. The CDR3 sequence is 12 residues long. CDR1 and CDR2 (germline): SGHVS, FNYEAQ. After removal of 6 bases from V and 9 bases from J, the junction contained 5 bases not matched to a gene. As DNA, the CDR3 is TGTGCCAGCAGTTCCCTAGCGGCTGAGCAGTTCTTC. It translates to CASSSLAAEQFF. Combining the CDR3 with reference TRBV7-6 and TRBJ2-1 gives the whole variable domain GAGVSQSPRYKVTKRGQDVALRCDPISGHVSLYWYRQALGQGPEFLTYFNYEAQQDKSGLPNDRFSAERPEGSISTLTIQRTEQRDSAMYRCASSSLAAEQFFGPGTRLTVL.

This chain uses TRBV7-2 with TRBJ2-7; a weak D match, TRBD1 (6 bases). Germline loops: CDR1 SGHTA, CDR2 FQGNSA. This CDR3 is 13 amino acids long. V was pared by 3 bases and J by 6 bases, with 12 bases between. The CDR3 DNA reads TGTGCCAGCAGCTTGATGGGCAGGGGCGAGCAGTACTTC. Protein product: CASSLMGRGEQYF.

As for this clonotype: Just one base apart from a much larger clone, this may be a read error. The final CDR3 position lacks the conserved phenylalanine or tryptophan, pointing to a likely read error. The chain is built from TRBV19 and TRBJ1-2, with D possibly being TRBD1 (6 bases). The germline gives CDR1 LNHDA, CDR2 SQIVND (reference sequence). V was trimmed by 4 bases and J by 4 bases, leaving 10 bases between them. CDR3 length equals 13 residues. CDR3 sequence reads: CASSTPTGYGYTL. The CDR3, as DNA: TGTGCCAGTAGTACCCCGACAGGCTATGGCTACACCCTC.

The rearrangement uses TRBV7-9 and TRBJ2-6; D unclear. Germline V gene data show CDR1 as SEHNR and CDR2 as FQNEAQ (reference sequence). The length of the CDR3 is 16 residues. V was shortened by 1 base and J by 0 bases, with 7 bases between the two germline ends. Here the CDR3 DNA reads TGTGCCAGCAGCTTAGACTGGGGCTCTGGGGCCAACGTCCTGACTTTC. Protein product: CASSLDWGSGANVLTF.

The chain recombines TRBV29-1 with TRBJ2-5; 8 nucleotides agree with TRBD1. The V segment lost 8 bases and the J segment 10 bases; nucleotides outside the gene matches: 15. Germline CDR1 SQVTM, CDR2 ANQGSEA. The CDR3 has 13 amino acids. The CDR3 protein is CSILTGDGVNQYF. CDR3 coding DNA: TGCAGCATCCTGACAGGGGATGGGGTCAACCAGTACTTC.

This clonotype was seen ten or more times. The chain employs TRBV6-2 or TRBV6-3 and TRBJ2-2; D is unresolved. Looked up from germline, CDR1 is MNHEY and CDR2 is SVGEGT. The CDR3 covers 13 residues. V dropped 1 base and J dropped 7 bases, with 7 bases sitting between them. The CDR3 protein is CASSYYANGELFF. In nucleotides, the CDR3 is TGTGCCAGCAGTTACTACGCAAACGGGGAGCTGTTTTTT.

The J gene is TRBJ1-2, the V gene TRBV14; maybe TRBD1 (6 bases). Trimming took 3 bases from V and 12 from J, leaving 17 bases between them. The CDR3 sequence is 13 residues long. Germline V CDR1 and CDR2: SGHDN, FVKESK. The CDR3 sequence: CASSHRGFELNTF. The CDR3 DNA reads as TGTGCCAGCAGCCACAGGGGTTTTGAGCTGAACACCTTC.

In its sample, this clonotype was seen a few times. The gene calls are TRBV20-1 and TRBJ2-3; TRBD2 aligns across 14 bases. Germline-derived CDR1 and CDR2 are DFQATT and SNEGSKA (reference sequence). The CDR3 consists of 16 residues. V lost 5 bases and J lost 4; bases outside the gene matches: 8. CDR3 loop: CSARSGLAGGADTQYF. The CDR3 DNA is TGCAGTGCTCGGTCCGGACTAGCGGGAGGCGCAGATACGCAGTATTTT.

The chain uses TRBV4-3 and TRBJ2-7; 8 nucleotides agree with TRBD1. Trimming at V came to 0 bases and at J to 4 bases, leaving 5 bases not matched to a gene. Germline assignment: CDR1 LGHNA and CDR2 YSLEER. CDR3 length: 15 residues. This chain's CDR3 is CASSQEAQGGYEQYF. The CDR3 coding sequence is TGCGCCAGCAGCCAAGAGGCACAGGGGGGATACGAGCAGTACTTC.

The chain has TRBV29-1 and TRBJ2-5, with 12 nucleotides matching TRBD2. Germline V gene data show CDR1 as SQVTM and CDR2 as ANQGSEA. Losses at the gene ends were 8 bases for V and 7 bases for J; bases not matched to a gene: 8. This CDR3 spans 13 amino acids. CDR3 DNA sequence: TGCAGCCTAGGACTAGCGGGAAATCTGACCCAGTACTTC. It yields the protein CSLGLAGNLTQYF.

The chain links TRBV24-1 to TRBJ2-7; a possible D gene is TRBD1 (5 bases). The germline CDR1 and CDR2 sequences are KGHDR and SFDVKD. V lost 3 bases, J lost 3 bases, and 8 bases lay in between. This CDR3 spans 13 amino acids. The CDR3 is CATSDQGYYEQYF. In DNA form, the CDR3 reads TGTGCCACCAGTGATCAGGGTTACTACGAGCAGTACTTC.

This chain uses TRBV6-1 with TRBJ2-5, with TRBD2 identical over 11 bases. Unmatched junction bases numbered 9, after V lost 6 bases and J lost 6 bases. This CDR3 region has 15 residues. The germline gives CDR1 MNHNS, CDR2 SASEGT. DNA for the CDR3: TGTGCCAGCAGCCAACTAGCGGGAGAAGTAAAGACCCAGTACTTC. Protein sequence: CASSQLAGEVKTQYF.

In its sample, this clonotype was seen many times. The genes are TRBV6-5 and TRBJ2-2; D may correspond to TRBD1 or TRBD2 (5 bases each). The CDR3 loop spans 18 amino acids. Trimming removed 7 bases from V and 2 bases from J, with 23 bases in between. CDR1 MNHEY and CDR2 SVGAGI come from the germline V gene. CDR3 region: CASIRTSPGTSNTGELFF. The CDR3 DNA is TGTGCCAGCATCCGCACGTCCCCAGGGACCTCTAACACCGGGGAGCTGTTTTTT.

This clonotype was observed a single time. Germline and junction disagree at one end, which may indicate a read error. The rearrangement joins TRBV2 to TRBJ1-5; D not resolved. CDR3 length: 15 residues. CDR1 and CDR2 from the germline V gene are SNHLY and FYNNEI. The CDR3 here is CASSFEGISNQPRHF. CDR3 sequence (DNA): TGTGCCAGCAGTTTTGAAGGTATTAGCAATCAGCCCCGGCATTTT.

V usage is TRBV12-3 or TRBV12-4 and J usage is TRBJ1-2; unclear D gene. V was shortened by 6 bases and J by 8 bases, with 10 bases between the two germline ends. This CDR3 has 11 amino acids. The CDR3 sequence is CASSHLGGYTF. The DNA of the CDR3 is TGTGCCAGCAGCCACCTGGGGGGCTACACCTTC.

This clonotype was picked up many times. The CDR3 DNA sequence: TGTGCCATCCTTGATCCAGCAACTAGCGGGGCTGAGCAGTTCTTC. It specifies CAILDPATSGAEQFF. The genes are TRBV10-3 and TRBJ2-1; 10 bases map to TRBD2. CDR1 is ENHRY, CDR2 SYGVKD, per germline. CDR3 size: 15 residues. V was pared by 8 bases and J by 9 bases, with 13 bases of the junction left unmatched.

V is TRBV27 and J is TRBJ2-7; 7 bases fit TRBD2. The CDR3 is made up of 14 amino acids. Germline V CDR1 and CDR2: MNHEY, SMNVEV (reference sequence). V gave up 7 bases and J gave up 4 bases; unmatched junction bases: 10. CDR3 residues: CASNMGGIPYEQYF. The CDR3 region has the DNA TGTGCCAGCAACATGGGAGGGATTCCGTACGAGCAGTACTTC.